The source of this TCR beta chain is a study of T cell responses to AZD1222 COVID-19 vaccine (TCRdb year 2021). Background on the whole study: AZD1222 recipients whose second dose came at about 4 weeks and those whose second dose came at about 12 weeks were combined into one group, since spike-specific TCR depth and breadth did not differ between the two schedules. TCR sequencing covered some 240 trial participants: 207 given two doses of AZD1222 and 26 given two doses of MenACWY control vaccine. Trial participants were enrolled by age into subgroups of 18-55, 56-69 and 70-plus years, and around 140, 26 and 57 TCR-sequenced participants, respectively, were included in these subgroups.

Taken from the germline V gene (reference sequence), the CDR1 and CDR2 loops are LGHDT and YNNKEL. The trim is 0 bases for V and 7 bases for J, with a gap of 7 bases between the germline ends. The CDR3 runs 13 amino acids, cysteine and phenylalanine included. Only the CDR3 DNA is retained, 39 bases long and in frame from the first base. The CDR3 regions of human TCRbeta chains were subjected to immunosequencing. The paper's data handling went like this. Repertoire TCRs were matched against a reference library of SARS-CoV-2-specific TCRs generated with the MIRA antigen-specificity platform. Breadth meant the fraction of unique TCRs that were SARS-CoV-2-associated, whereas depth meant the fraction of total T cells that were SARS-CoV-2-associated. Using the MIRA data, each spike-specific TCR was assigned both to the spike region to which the TCR was reactive and to a CD4 or CD8 class. Log10-transformed breadth and depth values were compared by one-way ANOVA with Sidak's multiple comparisons tests. What TCRdb holds here is the immuneACCESS table cut down to in-frame rearrangements. Part of the clones is not present; checked against another copy, under half of the missing clones reflect an unresolved V gene, and the others are unexplained. V and J calls and clone size are those listed in that table; D and trimming were worked out from the DNA. Across this sample there are 100,000 to 150,000 clones, with roughly 90% seen only once. Of the sample, more than 13% falls within the top ten clones.

What the time point label conveys for this sample: baseline before first vaccination. The vaccinee samples were drawn from two UK trials, COV001 and COV002, one of which was a single-blind randomized controlled phase 2/3 trial testing AZD1222 (ChAdOx1 nCoV-19) in healthy adults. For TCRbeta chain sequencing, PBMC samples from trial participants were taken at day 0 and at day 28 after the second dose. What the study reported, not specific to this receptor: Participants were mostly white British, with more females than males. The authors suggested clonal diversity may have been underestimated. After two AZD1222 doses, spike-specific TCR breadth and depth were significantly higher than at day 0 and than in MenACWY recipients. In the small 56-69-year group, the increase in depth fell short of significance, most likely because of low power. Conclusions about previously exposed vaccinees were limited because only six AZD1222 recipients were SARS-CoV-2 seropositive at baseline. Reportedly, almost half of the unique spike-specific TCRs recognized epitopes lying outside the regions that are mutated in the B.1.351 and B.1.1.7 variants. No day 14 peak-response samples were available, so repertoires were characterized only after the peak T cell response. CD4 TCRs associated with the vaccine covered the entire spike protein, and the dominant responses were in regions 160-218 and 743-854.

Comments on this clone: Its antigen is unknown. Base quality data are lacking; no much larger clone is found one base away.

This sequence uses TRBV3-1 (or the pseudogene TRBV3-2) and TRBJ1-5; a tentative D match to TRBD1 spans 6 bases. Sequencing was performed on peripheral blood, taken on day 0 of AZD1222 vaccination. The sequence was obtained from an adult in good health. The base sequence is TGTGCCAGCAGCCAAGACAGGGGCCAGCCCCAGCATTTT. This codes for CASSQDRGQPQHF.